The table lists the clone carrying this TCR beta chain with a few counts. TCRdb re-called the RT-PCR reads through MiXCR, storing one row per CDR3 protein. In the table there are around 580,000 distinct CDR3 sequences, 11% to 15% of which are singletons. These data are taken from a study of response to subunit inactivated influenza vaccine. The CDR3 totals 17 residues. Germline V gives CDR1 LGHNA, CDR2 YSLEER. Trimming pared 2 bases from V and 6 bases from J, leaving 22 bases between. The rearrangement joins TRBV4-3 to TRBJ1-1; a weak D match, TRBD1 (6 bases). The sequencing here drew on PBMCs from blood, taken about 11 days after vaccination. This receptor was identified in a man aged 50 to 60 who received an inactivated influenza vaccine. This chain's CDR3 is CASSQSPPGASAAEAFF. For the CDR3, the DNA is TGCGCCAGCAGCCAAAGCCCTCCAGGGGCGAGTGCCGCTGAAGCTTTCTTT.